This entry lists 10 T cell receptor beta chains sequenced from one sample in a study of CXCR4 blockade with PD-1 therapy in pancreatic cancer. Measured with immunoSEQ multiplex PCR; TCRdb has only the in-frame clones, and not every one. The table lists 15,000 to 20,000 clones, approximately 72% of them singletons, with roughly 6% in the top ten. The sequencing input was tumor tissue. The receptors derive from a human donor with pancreatic ductal adenocarcinoma.

This clone occurred once. The rearrangement uses TRBV28 and TRBJ2-7, with 7 bases identical to TRBD1. Germline-derived CDR1 and CDR2 are MDHEN and SYDVKM. The CDR3 extends over 14 amino acids. Germline trimming cut 4 bases from V and 1 base from J; bases unmatched to any gene: 4. The CDR3 loop reads CASSYKGQSYEQYF. The CDR3 DNA follows: TGTGCCAGCAGTTATAAGGGACAGTCCTACGAGCAGTACTTC. The full variable domain, with the rest looked up from reference TRBV28 and TRBJ2-7, is DVKVTQSSRYLVKRTGEKVFLECVQDMDHENMFWYRQDPGLGLRLIYFSYDVKMKEKGDIPEGYSVSREKKERFSLILESASTNQTSMYLCASSYKGQSYEQYFGPGTRLTVT.

This clone occurred once. The chain couples TRBV30 to TRBJ2-2; 11 nucleotides match TRBD2. Germline V gene sequence: CDR1 GTSNPN, CDR2 SVGIG (reference sequence). Trimming took 0 bases from V and 3 from J; bases not matched to a gene: 0. CDR3 size: 15 residues. The CDR3 DNA reads TGTGCCTGGAGTGTACTAGCGGGAGACACCGGGGAGCTGTTTTTT. This codes for CAWSVLAGDTGELFF.

The chain has TRBV5-1 and TRBJ2-5; D possibly corresponds to TRBD1 (7 bases). CDR1 is SGHRS and CDR2 is YFSETQ in the germline V gene. V lost 4 bases to trimming and J lost 4 bases, with 17 bases between them. This CDR3 region has 15 residues. The DNA of the CDR3 is TGCGCCAGCAGCGTCACAGGGGCGCGGGGAGAGACCCAGTACTTC. Its protein is CASSVTGARGETQYF.

This chain uses TRBV23-1 with TRBJ1-4; no firm D call. TRBV23-1 has ORF status, its function being uncertain. CDR3 length equals 13 residues. V was shortened by 6 bases and J by 8 bases, with 13 bases between the two germline ends. The CDR3: CASSPAGREKLFF. The CDR3 DNA follows: TGCGCCAGCAGCCCAGCGGGGAGGGAAAAACTGTTTTTT.

The sample holds a few counts of this clone. The CDR3 here is CASSQDLGWASDVYEQYF. For the CDR3, the DNA is TGCGCCAGCAGCCAAGATCTGGGATGGGCCTCGGACGTCTACGAGCAGTACTTC. The rearrangement uses TRBV4-1 and TRBJ2-7; the D is unclear. This CDR3 comprises 18 residues. Germline lookup yields CDR1 MGHRA and CDR2 YSYEKL. V was shortened by 0 bases and J by 3 bases, with 21 bases between the two germline ends.

This rearrangement joins TRBV18 to TRBJ2-6, with D possibly matching TRBD2 (6 bases). Germline CDR1 is KGHSH and CDR2 is LQKENI. The V end was cut by 4 bases, the J end by 3 bases, with 22 bases between. The CDR3 loop spans 19 amino acids. Written as DNA, the CDR3 is TGTGCCAGCTCACTGATCCCGGGACTCTCAAGAATTGGGGCCAACGTCCTGACTTTC. Translating gives CASSLIPGLSRIGANVLTF.

Only one count was recorded for this clone. V is TRBV14 and J is TRBJ2-7, with 10 bases identical to TRBD2. The V segment lost 5 bases and the J segment 1 base; nucleotides outside the gene matches: 5. This CDR3 comprises 15 residues. Germline CDR1 and CDR2: SGHDN and FVKESK. This CDR3 reads CASSAELAGSYEQYF. CDR3 bases: TGTGCCAGCAGCGCGGAACTAGCGGGATCCTACGAGCAGTACTTC.

The gene calls are TRBV19 and TRBJ2-1; D perhaps matches TRBD2 (5 bases). Germline V lookup: CDR1 LNHDA, CDR2 SQIVND (reference sequence). The CDR3 is 13 residues long. V gave up 1 base and J gave up 8 bases, with 9 bases separating them. The CDR3 sequence is CASSIGRRDEQFF. Written as DNA, the CDR3 is TGTGCCAGTAGTATAGGTAGGCGGGATGAGCAGTTCTTC. The entire variable domain, with the rest obtained from reference TRBV19 and TRBJ2-1, is as follows: DGGITQSPKYLFRKEGQNVTLSCEQNLNHDAMYWYRQDPGQGLRLIYYSQIVNDFQKGDIAEGYSVSREKKESFPLTVTSAQKNPTAFYLCASSIGRRDEQFFGPGTRLTVL.

The chain is built from TRBV30 and TRBJ1-1, with 7 bases identical to TRBD1. The germline gives CDR1 GTSNPN, CDR2 SVGIG (reference sequence). This CDR3 contains 15 residues. Germline trimming cut 3 bases from V and 2 bases from J; bases unmatched to any gene: 9. Here the CDR3 reads CAWRKGGPLNTEAFF. For the CDR3, the DNA is TGTGCCTGGAGGAAAGGGGGCCCTTTAAACACTGAAGCTTTCTTT.

This clone was seen just once. The chain links TRBV28 to TRBJ2-1; D unclear. Trimming took 8 bases from V and 2 from J, leaving 16 bases between them. From germline, CDR1 is MDHEN and CDR2 SYDVKM. CDR3 length: 15 residues. The CDR3 DNA follows: TGTGCCAGCTACACCCCCCTACGGCCCTACAATGAGCAGTTCTTC. Translating it yields CASYTPLRPYNEQFF.